The 18 T cell receptor beta chains presented below share a single source sample, sequenced in a study of T cell changes during pregnancy in multiple sclerosis. Profiled with immunoSEQ multiplex PCR; TCRdb holds only in-frame clones, not every one. The data hold approximately 110,000 clones, with roughly 92% observed a single time. Material: peripheral blood, obtained in the third trimester of pregnancy. The receptors shown here come from a female donor with multiple sclerosis, enrolled in a pregnancy study.

V and J are TRBV27 and TRBJ2-3, with TRBD2 as a possible D gene (5 bases). Germline CDR1 MNHEY, CDR2 SMNVEV (reference sequence). Trimming removed 5 bases from V and 4 bases from J, with 13 bases in between. The CDR3 sequence is 14 residues long. The CDR3 DNA reads as TGTGCCAGCAGTCCCAGGAGGTTCCCAGATACGCAGTATTTT. Its protein product is CASSPRRFPDTQYF.

The V and J genes are TRBV5-4 and TRBJ2-7, with TRBD2 matching 8 bases. Trimming cost V 4 bases and J 0 bases; bases outside gene matches: 6. CDR3 length: 15 residues. Germline CDR1 and CDR2: SGHNT and YYREEE (reference sequence). The CDR3 DNA sequence: TGTGCCAGCAGCATCGGGAGGGGGGCCTCCTACGAGCAGTACTTC. Its translation: CASSIGRGASYEQYF.

The chain joins TRBV19 to TRBJ2-2; no reliable D call. The V end lost 8 bases, the J end lost 0 bases, and 16 bases lay between the germline ends. Germline V gene lookup returns CDR1 LNHDA and CDR2 SQIVND (reference sequence). The CDR3 length is 16 residues. DNA of the CDR3: TGTGCCAGTCGGCCAGGTTTTCCCCCGAACACCGGGGAGCTGTTTTTT. Residues: CASRPGFPPNTGELFF. The full variable domain, rest sourced from reference TRBV19 and TRBJ2-2, is DGGITQSPKYLFRKEGQNVTLSCEQNLNHDAMYWYRQDPGQGLRLIYYSQIVNDFQKGDIAEGYSVSREKKESFPLTVTSAQKNPTAFYLCASRPGFPPNTGELFFGEGSRLTVL.

This clone was seen once. This chain joins TRBV5-1 and TRBJ1-1, with D hard to call. V lost 1 base and J 7 bases, leaving 8 bases between the germline ends. Germline V CDR1 and CDR2: SGHRS, YFSETQ. The CDR3 has 12 residues. Here the CDR3 DNA reads TGCGCCAGCAGCTTGCCCGGACTTGAAGCTTTCTTT. This translates into CASSLPGLEAFF.

This chain links TRBV2 with TRBJ1-1; 9 bases fit TRBD1. With V trimmed by 1 base and J by 5 bases, 8 bases remained unmatched. The CDR3 consists of 16 residues. Germline V gene sequence: CDR1 SNHLY, CDR2 FYNNEI. The CDR3 is CASSEVGRQGVTEAFF. The CDR3 DNA reads as TGTGCCAGCAGTGAAGTCGGGAGACAGGGGGTTACTGAAGCTTTCTTT. Full variable domain (outside the CDR3, taken from reference TRBV2 and TRBJ1-1): EPEVTQTPSHQVTQMGQEVILRCVPISNHLYFYWYRQILGQKVEFLVSFYNNEISEKSEIFDDQFSVERPDGSNFTLKIRSTKLEDSAMYFCASSEVGRQGVTEAFFGQGTRLTVV.

This clone appeared a single time. The rearrangement joins TRBV5-1 to TRBJ2-5; weak D call: TRBD2 (6 bases). Germline CDR1 reads SGHRS; CDR2 reads YFSETQ. Deletions cut 0 bases from V and 3 bases from J, with 9 bases between. This CDR3 spans 14 amino acids. CDR3 sequence reads: CASSLATGEETQYF. CDR3 nucleotide sequence: TGCGCCAGCAGCTTGGCTACGGGGGAAGAGACCCAGTACTTC.

The chain has TRBV19 and TRBJ2-7, with TRBD1 as a possible D gene (6 bases). This CDR3 has 15 amino acids. Per germline, CDR1 LNHDA and CDR2 SQIVND (reference sequence). Between the trimmed V and J ends, which lost 3 bases and 5 bases, there was a span of 17 bases. CDR3 sequence (DNA): TGTGCCAGTAGTATGCGACAGGAAACGGTCCACGAGCAGTACTTC. Protein: CASSMRQETVHEQYF.

The chain has TRBV2 and TRBJ1-1; D is unclear. CDR1 and CDR2 (germline): SNHLY, FYNNEI. The CDR3 has 15 amino acids. V was clipped by 0 bases and J by 1 base, with 9 bases between them. Written as DNA, the CDR3 is TGTGCCAGCAGTGAAGCCCGGGGATGGAACACTGAAGCTTTCTTT. This encodes CASSEARGWNTEAFF.

Written as DNA, the CDR3 is TGTGCCAGCAGCTTGGTCGAGGGTACCTTCCAAGAGACCCAGTACTTC. Translated: CASSLVEGTFQETQYF. V usage is TRBV5-5 and J usage is TRBJ2-5, with D possibly TRBD2 on 5 matching bases. Germline CDR1 and CDR2: SGHKS and YYEKEE (reference sequence). The CDR3 runs to 16 residues. The V and J ends lost 0 bases and 1 base respectively, with 13 bases between them.

V and J are TRBV5-4 and TRBJ1-1; D perhaps matches TRBD1 (6 bases). This CDR3 spans 15 amino acids. Germline V gene data show CDR1 as SGHNT and CDR2 as YYREEE (reference sequence). V was trimmed by 4 bases and J by 3 bases, leaving 16 bases between them. The DNA of the CDR3 is TGTGCCAGCAGCCCCGGACAGACCTCCGACACTGAAGCTTTCTTT. It codes for CASSPGQTSDTEAFF.

The chain has TRBV9 and TRBJ2-3, with 8 bases fitting TRBD1. The junction had 3 bases not matched to a gene; V was cut back by 0 bases and J by 0 bases. CDR3 size: 16 residues. Germline CDR1 reads SGDLS; CDR2 reads YYNGEE. The CDR3 loop reads CASSVAAGGSTDTQYF. The CDR3 DNA is TGTGCCAGCAGCGTAGCGGCAGGGGGCAGCACAGATACGCAGTATTTT.

This chain joins TRBV7-9 and TRBJ2-5, with a tentative D call TRBD1 (5 bases). V lost 4 bases and J lost 5, with 11 bases in between. In germline, CDR1 is SEHNR, CDR2 FQNEAQ (reference sequence). The CDR3 sequence is 13 residues long. In DNA, the CDR3 is TGTGCCAGCAGCTCAAGACAGTTGGAGACCCAGTACTTC. Translating gives CASSSRQLETQYF.

The chain combines TRBV5-1 with TRBJ1-3; D remains unclear. The CDR3 loop spans 15 amino acids. Germline V gene sequence: CDR1 SGHRS, CDR2 YFSETQ. V gave up 1 base and J gave up 0 bases, with 8 bases separating them. CDR3 nucleotides: TGCGCCAGCAGCTTGCCGGAGAGCTCTGGAAACACCATATATTTT. Translated, it gives CASSLPESSGNTIYF.

The chain employs TRBV15 and TRBJ2-4; 10 bases fit TRBD2. Trimming removed 4 bases from V and 5 bases from J; junction bases left unmatched: 5. This CDR3 region has 15 residues. Germline CDR1 reads LNHNV; CDR2 reads YYDKDF (reference sequence). The CDR3 DNA reads as TGTGCCACCAGCACTAGCGGGGGAGAGGAAAACATTCAGTACTTC. This codes for CATSTSGGEENIQYF.

This clone was found once. CDR3 residues: CAWRHSPGQRETQYF. The CDR3 DNA reads as TGTGCCTGGAGGCATTCTCCCGGACAGCGGGAGACCCAGTACTTC. V and J are TRBV30 and TRBJ2-5; tentatively, D is TRBD1 (6 bases). This CDR3 contains 15 residues. Trimming took 3 bases from V and 5 from J, leaving 19 bases between them. Germline CDR1 and CDR2: GTSNPN and SVGIG (reference sequence).

CDR3 amino acids: CASSSRLAGFETQYF. CDR3 nucleotides: TGTGCCAGCAGCTCACGACTAGCGGGTTTTGAGACCCAGTACTTC. V gene TRBV5-4 combines with J gene TRBJ2-5; 10 positions agree with TRBD2. This CDR3 has 15 residues. Germline V lookup: CDR1 SGHNT, CDR2 YYREEE (reference sequence). V was pared by 3 bases and J by 5 bases, with 7 bases of the junction left unmatched.

J is TRBJ2-7 and V is TRBV7-9; the D gene is possibly TRBD1 (6 bases). This CDR3 is 14 amino acids long. V was trimmed by 6 bases and J by 3 bases, leaving 15 bases between them. Per germline, CDR1 SEHNR and CDR2 FQNEAQ (reference sequence). DNA of the CDR3: TGTGCCAGCAGACAGGGTGGAGGTAGCTACGAGCAGTACTTC. Translation gives CASRQGGGSYEQYF.

The chain has TRBV5-1 and TRBJ2-1; 7 bases are a match to TRBD1. V lost 3 bases, J lost 6 bases, and 12 bases stayed unmatched. The CDR3 covers 16 residues. Germline V lookup: CDR1 SGHRS, CDR2 YFSETQ. The CDR3 region has the DNA TGCGCCAGCAGCTCCCGGAAGGGGGCTTTTAGCAATGAGCAGTTCTTC. It encodes CASSSRKGAFSNEQFF. Supplemented by reference TRBV5-1 and TRBJ2-1, the full variable domain reads KAGVTQTPRYLIKTRGQQVTLSCSPISGHRSVSWYQQTPGQGLQFLFEYFSETQRNKGNFPGRFSGRQFSNSRSEMNVSTLELGDSALYLCASSSRKGAFSNEQFFGPGTRLTVL.